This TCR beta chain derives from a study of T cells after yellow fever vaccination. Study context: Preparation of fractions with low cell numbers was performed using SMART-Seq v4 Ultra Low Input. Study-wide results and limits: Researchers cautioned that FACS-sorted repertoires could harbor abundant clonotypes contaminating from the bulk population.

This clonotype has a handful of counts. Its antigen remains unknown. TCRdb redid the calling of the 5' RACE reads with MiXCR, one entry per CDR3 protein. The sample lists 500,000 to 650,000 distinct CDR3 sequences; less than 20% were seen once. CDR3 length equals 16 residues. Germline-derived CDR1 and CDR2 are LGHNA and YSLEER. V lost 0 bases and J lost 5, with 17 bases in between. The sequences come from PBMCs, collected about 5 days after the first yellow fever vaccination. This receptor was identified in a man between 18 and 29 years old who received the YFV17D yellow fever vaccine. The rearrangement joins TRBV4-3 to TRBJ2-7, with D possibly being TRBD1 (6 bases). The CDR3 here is CASSQDGDKWSDEQYF. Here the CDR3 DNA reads TGCGCCAGCAGCCAAGATGGGGACAAGTGGAGCGACGAGCAGTACTTC.